These T cell receptor beta chains were read from a single sample in a study of cytomegalovirus exposure and HLA in healthy donors. Some clones are missing from TCRdb's copy, which holds only in-frame ones; the method was immunoSEQ multiplex PCR. In the table there are 160,000 or so clones, around three quarters of which are singletons. The sample consisted of PBMCs. The receptor source for this set is a woman between 40 and 50 years old in good health and CMV-seronegative. Each CDR3 is given without its conserved first and last residue. Fields, in order: clone size, V gene, CDR3 length, J gene, CDR3 protein. Size is omitted from some rows. Given values are once, few, many or a class for expanded clones.

.	TRBV9	15	TRBJ2-5	ASSVGREGRLGETQY
.	TRBV5-1	16	TRBJ2-7	ASSLALWDGGLAGEQY
.	TRBV5-1	13	TRBJ2-7	ASSGKGPPSGEQY
.	TRBV6-1	13	TRBJ2-7	ASSEQGDLSYEQY
.	TRBV7-9	11	TRBJ2-7	ASSVSPHYEQY
.	TRBV18	14	TRBJ2-5	ASSKALREAQETQY
once	TRBV4-2	18	TRBJ2-5	ASSQEPVSGLAGGGETQY
.	TRBV2	13	TRBJ2-1	ASSGGLAGTNEQF
.	TRBV7-7	11	TRBJ2-1	ASSLAEADEQF
few	TRBV10-3	11	TRBJ1-2	AITDRGDYGYT
few	TRBV7-9	14	TRBJ2-5	ASSPGGLAGGETQY
few	TRBV5-1	11	TRBJ1-1	ASNNRMNTEAF
.	TRBV5-1	15	TRBJ2-7	ASSPLKGQGLDYEQY
.	TRBV7-9	13	TRBJ2-7	ASSLEGSGQYEQY
.	TRBV7-9	12	TRBJ2-1	ASSSTSAYNEQF
.	TRBV18	11	TRBJ2-1	ASSPAVHNEQF
.	TRBV6-6	11	TRBJ2-7	ASSFPPGYEQY
.	TRBV6-5	13	TRBJ1-3	ASSYSRGGGNTIY
.	TRBV9	13	TRBJ2-7	ASSVSSGSTYEQY
once	TRBV5-4	13	TRBJ1-1	ASIARDRGNTEAF
.	TRBV7-6	14	TRBJ1-5	ASSLGPGGSNQPQH
.	TRBV7-8	14	TRBJ1-1	ASSPKRLEVVTEAF
.	TRBV2	14	TRBJ2-7	ASSDPLRTSEDEQY
.	TRBV15	16	TRBJ1-5	ATSRDYRGLWSNQPQH
.	TRBV11-3	12	TRBJ1-1	ASSLDLTGTEAF
.	TRBV2	14	TRBJ1-1	ASRMTGGTVGTEAF
.	TRBV6-5	9	TRBJ2-5	ASSWAETQY
.	TRBV5-1	12	TRBJ2-7	ASRLRGSSYEQY
.	TRBV28	12	TRBJ1-4	ASRGVSTNEKLF
.	TRBV10-1	18	TRBJ2-1	ATITAPSREGSKGYNEQF
few	TRBV15	14	TRBJ2-7	ATSRDKVAGVNEQY
few	TRBV30	16	TRBJ2-2	AWSVRTSGSSGTGELF
.	TRBV28	12	TRBJ2-7	ASRQTGGRYEQY
once	TRBV18	13	TRBJ2-2	ASSPEVFNTGELF
.	TRBV5-1	13	TRBJ2-1	ASSLSGGRGDEQF
few	TRBV28	12	TRBJ2-7	ASRPVLAGFEQY
.	TRBV6-5	12	TRBJ2-5	ATESSGRGEAQY
.	TRBV28	9	TRBJ1-3	ASSGANTIY
.	TRBV5-6	14	TRBJ2-1	ASRFTSGSSYNEQF
few	TRBV6-5	13	TRBJ1-1	ASSYSKQYYTEAF
.	TRBV28	12	TRBJ2-1	ATKGSPSYNEQF
once	TRBV25-1	11	TRBJ1-4	ASSEPGKEKLF
.	TRBV19	12	TRBJ1-2	ASSASWRGGGYT
few	TRBV5-1	13	TRBJ1-1	ASSSGGGRDTEAF
.	TRBV28	13	TRBJ1-4	ASSLWAQPNEKLF
.	TRBV19	12	TRBJ2-5	ASSISDSQETQY
few	TRBV9	12	TRBJ1-2	ASRSRDFNYGYT
.	TRBV18	13	TRBJ1-1	ASSSSGEGNTEAF
.	TRBV27	11	TRBJ1-1	ASRRQPRGEAF
.	TRBV4-1	9	TRBJ2-7	ASSIADEQY
.	TRBV18	12	TRBJ2-7	ASSPGQGIHEQY
.	TRBV20-1	9	TRBJ1-4	SARPNEKLF
few	TRBV28	12	TRBJ2-2	ASRLVVNTGELF
.	TRBV2	15	TRBJ2-7	ASSERRIAGLGHEQY
.	TRBV6-1	11	TRBJ1-5	ASSVTRNQPQH